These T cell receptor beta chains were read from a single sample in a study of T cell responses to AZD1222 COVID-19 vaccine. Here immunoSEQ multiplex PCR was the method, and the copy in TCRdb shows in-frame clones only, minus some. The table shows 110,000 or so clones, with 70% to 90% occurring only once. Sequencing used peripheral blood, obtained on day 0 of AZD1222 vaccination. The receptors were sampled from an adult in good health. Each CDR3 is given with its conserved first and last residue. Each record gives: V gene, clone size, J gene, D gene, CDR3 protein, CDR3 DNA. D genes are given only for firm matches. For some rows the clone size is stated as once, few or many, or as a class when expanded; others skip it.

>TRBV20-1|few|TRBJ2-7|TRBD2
CSASYGGGPSEQYF
TGCAGTGCTAGTTATGGGGGAGGGCCTTCCGAGCAGTACTTC
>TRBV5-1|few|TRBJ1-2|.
CASSLTGLAAIGYTF
TGCGCCAGCAGCTTGACGGGGTTAGCAGCCATTGGCTACACCTTC
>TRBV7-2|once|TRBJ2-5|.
CASSFSTETQYF
TGTGCCAGCAGCTTTAGTACGGAGACCCAGTACTTC
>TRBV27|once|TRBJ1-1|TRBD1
CASNQQGRTEAFF
TGTGCCAGCAACCAACAGGGGCGGACTGAAGCTTTCTTT
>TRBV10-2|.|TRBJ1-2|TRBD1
CASSETGGYGYTF
TGCGCCAGCAGTGAGACAGGGGGCTATGGCTACACCTTC
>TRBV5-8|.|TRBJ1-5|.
CASSVVVGLAQPQHF
TGTGCCAGCAGCGTTGTGGTGGGGCTGGCTCAGCCCCAGCATTTT
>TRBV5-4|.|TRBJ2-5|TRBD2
CASSQSAGGQETQYF
TGTGCCAGCAGCCAGTCGGCGGGGGGGCAAGAGACCCAGTACTTC
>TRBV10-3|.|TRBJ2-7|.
CAISTSPRRNYEQYF
TGTGCCATCAGTACTAGCCCCCGCCGAAACTACGAGCAGTACTTC
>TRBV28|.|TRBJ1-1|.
CASRRRMDLNTEAFF
TGTGCCAGCAGGCGACGGATGGACTTGAACACTGAAGCTTTCTTT
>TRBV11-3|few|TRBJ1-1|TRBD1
CASSLYPAGGFTEAFF
TGTGCCAGCAGCTTATACCCCGCAGGGGGCTTCACTGAAGCTTTCTTT
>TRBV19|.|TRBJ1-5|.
CASKQHSNQPQHF
TGTGCCAGTAAACAGCATAGCAATCAGCCCCAGCATTTT
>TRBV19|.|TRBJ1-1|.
CAATDSTWNTEAFF
TGTGCCGCGACTGACTCTACCTGGAACACTGAAGCTTTCTTT
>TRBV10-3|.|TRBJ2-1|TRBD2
CAISGSENEQFF
TGTGCCATTAGCGGGAGTGAGAATGAGCAGTTCTTC
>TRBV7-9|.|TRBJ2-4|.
CASSLDSQALEAKNIQYF
TGTGCCAGCAGCTTAGATTCCCAGGCGCTCGAGGCCAAAAACATTCAGTACTTC
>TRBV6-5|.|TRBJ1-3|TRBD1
CASSYKGASGNTIYF
TGTGCCAGCAGTTACAAGGGGGCATCTGGAAACACCATATATTTT
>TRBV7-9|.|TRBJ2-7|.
CASSLIPGKYEQYF
TGTGCCAGCAGCTTAATTCCAGGGAAATACGAGCAGTACTTC
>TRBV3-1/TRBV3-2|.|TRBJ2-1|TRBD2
CASCQRGTYNEQFF
TGTGCCAGCTGTCAGCGGGGCACTTACAATGAGCAGTTCTTC
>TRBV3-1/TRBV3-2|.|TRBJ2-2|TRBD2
CASSLGTSGGTGELFF
TGTGCCAGCAGCCTGGGGACTAGCGGGGGCACCGGGGAGCTGTTTTTT
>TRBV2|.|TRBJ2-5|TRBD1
CASLQGQGAETQYF
TGTGCCAGTCTACAGGGACAGGGGGCAGAGACCCAGTACTTC
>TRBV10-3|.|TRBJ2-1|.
CAISETGEGADRGNEQFF
TGTGCCATCAGTGAAACAGGGGAGGGGGCGGACCGCGGGAATGAGCAGTTCTTC
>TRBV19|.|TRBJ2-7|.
CASSPRAASYEQYF
TGTGCCAGTAGTCCCCGGGCAGCCAGTTACGAGCAGTACTTC
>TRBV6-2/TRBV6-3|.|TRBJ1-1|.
CASSYGRGAEAFF
TGTGCCAGCAGTTACGGGCGGGGCGCTGAAGCTTTCTTT
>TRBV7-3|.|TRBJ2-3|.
CASSLTARDNTDTQYF
TGTGCCAGCAGCTTAACGGCGCGGGATAACACAGATACGCAGTATTTT
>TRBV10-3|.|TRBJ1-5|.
CAISLGADQPQHF
TGTGCCATCAGCCTGGGCGCAGATCAGCCCCAGCATTTT
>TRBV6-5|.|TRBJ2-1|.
CASSYGQLYNEQFF
TGTGCCAGCAGTTACGGACAGTTATACAATGAGCAGTTCTTC
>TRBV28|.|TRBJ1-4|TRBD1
CASSFLVGGSEKLFF
TGTGCCAGCAGTTTCCTGGTAGGGGGCAGTGAAAAACTGTTTTTT
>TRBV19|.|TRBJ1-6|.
CASSIQENSPLHF
TGTGCCAGTAGTATTCAGGAGAACTCACCCCTCCACTTT
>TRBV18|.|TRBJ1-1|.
CASSPGQGRNTEAFF
TGTGCCAGCTCACCAGGCCAGGGACGGAACACTGAAGCTTTCTTT
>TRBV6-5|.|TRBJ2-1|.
CASSLGIEQFF
TGTGCCAGCAGCCTAGGGATTGAGCAGTTCTTC
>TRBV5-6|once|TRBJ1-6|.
CASSSTGLNNSPLHF
TGTGCCAGCAGCTCCACCGGGCTTAATAATTCACCCCTCCACTTT
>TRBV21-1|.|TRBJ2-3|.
CASSAPGLATDTQYF
TGTGCCAGCAGCGCACCGGGACTAGCCACAGATACGCAGTATTTT
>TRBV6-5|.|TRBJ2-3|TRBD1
CASSWTGGPDTQYF
TGTGCCAGCAGTTGGACAGGGGGGCCAGATACGCAGTATTTT
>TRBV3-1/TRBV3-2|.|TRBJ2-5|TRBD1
CASSPPGQVQETQYF
TGTGCCAGCAGCCCCCCGGGACAGGTCCAAGAGACCCAGTACTTC
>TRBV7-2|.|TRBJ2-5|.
CASSLWAATAARETQYF
TGTGCCAGCAGCTTATGGGCGGCTACCGCGGCTAGAGAGACCCAGTACTTC
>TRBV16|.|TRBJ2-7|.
CASSQWASSYEQYF
TGTGCCAGCAGCCAATGGGCCAGTTCCTACGAGCAGTACTTC
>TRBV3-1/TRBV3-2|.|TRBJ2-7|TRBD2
CASSPPGLAGAEQYF
TGTGCCAGCAGCCCACCGGGACTAGCGGGGGCAGAGCAGTACTTC
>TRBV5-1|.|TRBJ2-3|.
CASSLGPLRGSTDTQYF
TGCGCCAGCAGCTTGGGGCCCCTGCGGGGAAGCACAGATACGCAGTATTTT
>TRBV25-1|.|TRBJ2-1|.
CASSPSRRSDNEQFF
TGTGCCAGCAGCCCCTCCAGGCGTAGCGACAATGAGCAGTTCTTC
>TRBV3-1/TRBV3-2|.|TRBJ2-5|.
CASSQPRLGRETQYF
TGTGCCAGCAGCCAGCCCCGGTTGGGTCGGGAGACCCAGTACTTC
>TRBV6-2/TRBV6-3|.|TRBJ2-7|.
CASSRRTYSYEQYF
TGTGCCAGCAGTCGAAGGACGTACTCCTACGAGCAGTACTTC
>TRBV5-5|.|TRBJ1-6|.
CASSLGDPNSYNSPLHF
TGTGCCAGCAGCTTGGGGGACCCGAACTCCTATAATTCACCCCTCCACTTT
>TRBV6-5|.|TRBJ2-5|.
CASSYFGDETQYF
TGTGCCAGCAGCTATTTTGGGGATGAGACCCAGTACTTC
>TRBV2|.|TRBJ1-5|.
CASRADIGNQPQHF
TGTGCCAGCAGGGCAGACATCGGCAATCAGCCCCAGCATTTT
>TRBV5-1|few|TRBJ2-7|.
CASRFVDRYEQYF
TGCGCCAGCAGATTCGTGGACCGCTACGAGCAGTACTTC
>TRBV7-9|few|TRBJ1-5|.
CASSLDGVGGPQHF
TGTGCCAGCAGCTTAGATGGGGTAGGCGGGCCCCAGCATTTT
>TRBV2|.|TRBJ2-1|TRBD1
CASRTGISVNSGNEQFF
TGTGCCAGCAGGACAGGGATTTCGGTCAACTCGGGCAATGAGCAGTTCTTC
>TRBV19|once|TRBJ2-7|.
CASSIWGASSYEQYF
TGTGCCAGTAGTATCTGGGGGGCGAGCTCCTACGAGCAGTACTTC
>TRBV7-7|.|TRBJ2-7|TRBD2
CASSPLAGGFYEQYF
TGTGCCAGCAGCCCACTAGCGGGGGGGTTCTACGAGCAGTACTTC
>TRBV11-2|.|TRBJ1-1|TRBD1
CASSPRTGPFGTEAFF
TGTGCCAGCAGCCCTCGGACAGGCCCTTTTGGCACTGAAGCTTTCTTT
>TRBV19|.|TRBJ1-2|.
CASSSQGLLGDYGYTF
TGTGCCAGTAGTTCCCAGGGACTGCTAGGAGACTATGGCTACACCTTC
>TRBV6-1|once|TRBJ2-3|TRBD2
CASRPPAGGPATQYF
TGTGCCAGCAGGCCCCCAGCGGGAGGGCCAGCTACGCAGTATTTT
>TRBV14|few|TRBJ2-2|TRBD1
CASNPGTATGELFF
TGTGCCAGCAACCCCGGGACAGCCACCGGGGAGCTGTTTTTT
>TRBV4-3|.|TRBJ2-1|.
CASSQTRANDEQFF
TGCGCCAGCAGCCAAACTCGTGCCAACGATGAGCAGTTCTTC